Listed below are T cell receptor beta chains from one sample, sequenced in a study of T cell repertoires in cytomegalovirus infection. TCRdb redid the calling of the reads with MiXCR, one entry per CDR3 protein. The sample includes around 350,000 distinct CDR3 sequences, over 15% of them seen just once. The specimen was PBMCs. The origin of the receptors is a human donor in good health (CMV status not recorded). Some clones in this sample may be carry-over from other donors' samples. The CDR3 runs from the conserved cysteine through the conserved F or W. The order of the fields is V gene, J gene, clone size, D gene, CDR3 DNA, CDR3 protein. A D gene is named only where the DNA matches it firmly. Only some rows state a clone size, as once, few, many or a class for expanded clones.

V gene: TRBV7-2; J gene: TRBJ2-3; clone size: many; D gene: -; CDR3 DNA: TGTGCCAGCAGCTTAGCCCCGCGGGGGCCCAGTGGTACGCAGTATTTT; CDR3 protein: CASSLAPRGPSGTQYF
V gene: TRBV5-1; J gene: TRBJ2-3; clone size: -; D gene: -; CDR3 DNA: TGCGCCAGCAGCTTGTCGAGCGCAGATACGCAGTATTTT; CDR3 protein: CASSLSSADTQYF
V gene: TRBV5-4; J gene: TRBJ2-5; clone size: few; D gene: TRBD1; CDR3 DNA: TGTGCCAGCAGTGGCCGGGACAGGGAAGAGACCCAGTACTTC; CDR3 protein: CASSGRDREETQYF
V gene: TRBV20-1; J gene: TRBJ1-3; clone size: few; D gene: TRBD1; CDR3 DNA: TGCAGTGCAGAACAGGGGACTCTTGGAAACACCATATATTTT; CDR3 protein: CSAEQGTLGNTIYF
V gene: TRBV20-1; J gene: TRBJ2-7; clone size: -; D gene: -; CDR3 DNA: TGCAGTGCTAGCCCCCTAAGGTACGAGCAGTACTTC; CDR3 protein: CSASPLRYEQYF
V gene: TRBV2; J gene: TRBJ1-2; clone size: few; D gene: -; CDR3 DNA: TGTGCCAGCAGTGACGAGGAAAACTATGGCTACACCTTC; CDR3 protein: CASSDEENYGYTF
V gene: TRBV12-3/TRBV12-4; J gene: TRBJ2-3; clone size: -; D gene: -; CDR3 DNA: TGTGCCAGCAAGACAGGATTAAACACAGATACGCAGTATTTT; CDR3 protein: CASKTGLNTDTQYF
V gene: TRBV10-3; J gene: TRBJ2-1; clone size: -; D gene: TRBD2; CDR3 DNA: TGTGCCATCAGTGAGTCTTCGGGGGGGGAGCAGTTCTTC; CDR3 protein: CAISESSGGEQFF
V gene: TRBV7-3; J gene: TRBJ1-5; clone size: -; D gene: -; CDR3 DNA: TGTGCCAGCAGCTCGAAGGGGAAGGACGGCAATCAGCCCCAGCATTTT; CDR3 protein: CASSSKGKDGNQPQHF
V gene: TRBV7-6; J gene: TRBJ1-3; clone size: many; D gene: -; CDR3 DNA: TGTGCCAGCAGCTTAGAGTTTTGGGGAAACACCATATATTTT; CDR3 protein: CASSLEFWGNTIYF
V gene: TRBV5-6; J gene: TRBJ2-3; clone size: -; D gene: -; CDR3 DNA: TGTGCCAGCAGCCCGGTCTCTAGCACAGATACGCAGTATTTT; CDR3 protein: CASSPVSSTDTQYF
V gene: TRBV19; J gene: TRBJ2-7; clone size: -; D gene: -; CDR3 DNA: TGTGCCAGTAGTCCGCCGGGGCAGTTAAAGTACGAGCAGTACTTC; CDR3 protein: CASSPPGQLKYEQYF
V gene: TRBV25-1; J gene: TRBJ1-2; clone size: few; D gene: -; CDR3 DNA: TGTGCCAGCGCACCGGCCGGCCAGCAGGGCTACACCTTC; CDR3 protein: CASAPAGQQGYTF
V gene: TRBV25-1; J gene: TRBJ1-1; clone size: -; D gene: -; CDR3 DNA: TGTGCCACTTCAGGGTATGTGAACACTGAAGCTTTCTTT; CDR3 protein: CATSGYVNTEAFF
V gene: TRBV5-6; J gene: TRBJ2-3; clone size: few; D gene: -; CDR3 DNA: TGTGCCAGCAGCCCGAACTACTTCCTCCGCGGAGATACGCAGTATTTT; CDR3 protein: CASSPNYFLRGDTQYF
V gene: TRBV25-1; J gene: TRBJ1-1; clone size: -; D gene: -; CDR3 DNA: TGTGCCAGCAACCGATTGGGGGACACTGAAGCTTTCTTT; CDR3 protein: CASNRLGDTEAFF
V gene: TRBV20-1; J gene: TRBJ2-7; clone size: -; D gene: -; CDR3 DNA: TGCAGTGCTCGTAGGGGGGGCGGGGAGGACTACGAGCAGTACTTC; CDR3 protein: CSARRGGGEDYEQYF
V gene: TRBV19; J gene: TRBJ2-2; clone size: once; D gene: -; CDR3 DNA: TGTGCCAGTAGTATGGACCCCCAGAACACCGGGGAGCTGTTTTTT; CDR3 protein: CASSMDPQNTGELFF
V gene: TRBV5-3; J gene: TRBJ1-2; clone size: -; D gene: -; CDR3 DNA: TGTGCCAGCAGCTCGATCTACCTAGAAGACTTC; CDR3 protein: CASSSIYLEDF
V gene: TRBV10-3; J gene: TRBJ1-6; clone size: many; D gene: -; CDR3 DNA: TGTGCCATCAGTGAGTCACTCCATTCACCCCTCCACTTT; CDR3 protein: CAISESLHSPLHF
V gene: TRBV7-9; J gene: TRBJ2-1; clone size: -; D gene: -; CDR3 DNA: TGTGCCTCAAAAGCGGACGGCTATCACAATGAGCAGTTCTTC; CDR3 protein: CASKADGYHNEQFF
V gene: TRBV19; J gene: TRBJ1-2; clone size: few; D gene: -; CDR3 DNA: TGTGCCAGTAGTCCGGGGCGGGGAGGCTACACCTTC; CDR3 protein: CASSPGRGGYTF
V gene: TRBV7-9; J gene: TRBJ2-7; clone size: few; D gene: -; CDR3 DNA: TGTGCCAGCAGCTTGGGAATCGGGGGGCGCGGTATGTACGAGCAGTACTTC; CDR3 protein: CASSLGIGGRGMYEQYF
V gene: TRBV7-9; J gene: TRBJ2-2; clone size: many; D gene: TRBD1; CDR3 DNA: TGTGCCAGCGACAGGGGGAACACCGGGGAGCTGTTTTTT; CDR3 protein: CASDRGNTGELFF
V gene: TRBV6-5; J gene: TRBJ1-1; clone size: -; D gene: -; CDR3 DNA: TGTGCCAGCAGCACCGCTCCCCCTGAAGCTTTCTTT; CDR3 protein: CASSTAPPEAFF
V gene: TRBV12-3/TRBV12-4; J gene: TRBJ2-2; clone size: few; D gene: -; CDR3 DNA: TGTGCCAGCACCACGATCGGGACGAGCACCGGGGAGCTGTTTTTT; CDR3 protein: CASTTIGTSTGELFF
V gene: TRBV4-3; J gene: TRBJ1-2; clone size: many; D gene: -; CDR3 DNA: TGCGCCAGCAGCCAAGGGACAGTGGACTATGGCTACACCTTC; CDR3 protein: CASSQGTVDYGYTF
V gene: TRBV7-8; J gene: TRBJ2-3; clone size: many; D gene: TRBD1; CDR3 DNA: TGTGCCAGCAGCTTACGACAGGGATATCCAGATACGCAGTATTTT; CDR3 protein: CASSLRQGYPDTQYF
V gene: TRBV19; J gene: TRBJ2-1; clone size: -; D gene: TRBD2; CDR3 DNA: TGTGCCAGTAGTATAGGCCTAGCGGCTTTCAATGAGCAGTTCTTC; CDR3 protein: CASSIGLAAFNEQFF
V gene: TRBV6-5; J gene: TRBJ1-3; clone size: many; D gene: -; CDR3 DNA: TGTGCCAGCAGTTACGGGGGTTTGGGAAACACCATATATTTT; CDR3 protein: CASSYGGLGNTIYF
V gene: TRBV30; J gene: TRBJ2-1; clone size: -; D gene: TRBD1; CDR3 DNA: TGTGCCTCCTTGGACAGGGAGAGGGGTCATGAGCAGTTCTTC; CDR3 protein: CASLDRERGHEQFF
V gene: TRBV12-3/TRBV12-4; J gene: TRBJ2-1; clone size: -; D gene: TRBD1; CDR3 DNA: TGTGCCAGCAGTTTCGGGACAGGCAACAATGAGCAGTTCTTC; CDR3 protein: CASSFGTGNNEQFF
V gene: TRBV18; J gene: TRBJ2-4; clone size: -; D gene: TRBD1; CDR3 DNA: TGTGCCAGCTCACCCGGACAGGGTTCAGACATTCAGTACTTC; CDR3 protein: CASSPGQGSDIQYF
V gene: TRBV4-2; J gene: TRBJ2-7; clone size: -; D gene: -; CDR3 DNA: TGTGCCAGCAGCCAAGATAGGAACGGGGAGGCTTACGAGCAGTACTTC; CDR3 protein: CASSQDRNGEAYEQYF
V gene: TRBV4-3; J gene: TRBJ2-5; clone size: -; D gene: -; CDR3 DNA: TGCGCCAGCAGCCAAGATAGGTGGGGAGAGACCCAGTACTTC; CDR3 protein: CASSQDRWGETQYF
V gene: TRBV10-3; J gene: TRBJ2-3; clone size: -; D gene: -; CDR3 DNA: TGTGCCACCTCCCAGGACAGAGCTACAGATACGCAGTATTTT; CDR3 protein: CATSQDRATDTQYF
V gene: TRBV10-3; J gene: TRBJ1-1; clone size: many; D gene: -; CDR3 DNA: TGTGCCATCAGGGATGGGGGGGCGGGGAACACTGAAGCTTTCTTT; CDR3 protein: CAIRDGGAGNTEAFF
V gene: TRBV10-3; J gene: TRBJ2-3; clone size: few; D gene: TRBD2; CDR3 DNA: TGTGCCACCTGGACTAGCGAGGGAGATACGCAGTATTTT; CDR3 protein: CATWTSEGDTQYF
V gene: TRBV18; J gene: TRBJ2-7; clone size: -; D gene: TRBD2; CDR3 DNA: TGTGCCAGCTCACCGCTAATGCCGGGACTAGCGGGGTACGAGCAGTACTTC; CDR3 protein: CASSPLMPGLAGYEQYF
V gene: TRBV7-2; J gene: TRBJ1-6; clone size: many; D gene: TRBD1; CDR3 DNA: TGTGCCAGCAGCCCCGGGGGGCAGGGGGCTTCACCCCTCCACTTT; CDR3 protein: CASSPGGQGASPLHF
V gene: TRBV15; J gene: TRBJ2-5; clone size: many; D gene: -; CDR3 DNA: TGTGCCACCAGCAGACCCCCGGACAGCGACTCGGAGACCCAGTACTTC; CDR3 protein: CATSRPPDSDSETQYF
V gene: TRBV19; J gene: TRBJ2-1; clone size: -; D gene: TRBD2; CDR3 DNA: TGTGCCAGTAAGGCTAGCGGGACCAATGAGCAGTTCTTC; CDR3 protein: CASKASGTNEQFF
V gene: TRBV28; J gene: TRBJ1-5; clone size: -; D gene: -; CDR3 DNA: TGTGCCAGCAGTCCATCCGGGAGACAGAATCTCAGGCAGCCCCAGCATTTT; CDR3 protein: CASSPSGRQNLRQPQHF